The clone carrying this TCR beta chain was detected only a few times. Its antigen is undetermined. These data are taken from a study of T cell repertoires in cytomegalovirus infection. TCRdb called the reads again in MiXCR, with one record for every CDR3 protein. The sample lists hundreds of thousands of distinct CDR3 sequences, roughly 33% seen once, with about 18% in the top ten. Study findings and constraints: HLA-C-restricted CMV-specific TCR beta clonotypes were dominant in the ex vivo response.

The length of the CDR3 is 14 residues. V lost 4 bases and J lost 3; bases outside the gene matches: 4. CDR1 is MNHEY, CDR2 SVGAGI, per germline. The gene calls are TRBV6-5 and TRBJ2-7; 9 bases map to TRBD2. The sequence was obtained from a human donor in good health (CMV status not recorded). Some clones in this sample may be carry-over from other donors' samples. The sequencing used cultured PBMCs, collected from culture after CMV antigen stimulation. The DNA for the CDR3 is TGTGCCAGCAGTTTTGCGGGAGGGATCTACGAGCAGTACTTC. It specifies CASSFAGGIYEQYF.